This TCR beta chain stems from a study of cytomegalovirus exposure and HLA in healthy donors. Across the whole study: Of all 400 or so donors who were genotyped, 70% to 85% belonged to the Caucasian-associated ancestry cluster. General study findings and limits: Presence/absence analysis assumed near-uniform sequencing depth across donors. Further analysis was carried out later, and it showed several of the most significant clusters appearing linked to common viral pathogens. Other equally common chains were less clonally expanded than HLA-associated TCR beta chains, a later analysis showed.

A word on this clone: Its antigen is unknown.

Looked up from germline, CDR1 is MNHEY and CDR2 is SMNVEV (reference sequence). V was shortened by 2 bases and J by 0 bases, with 11 bases between the two germline ends. The CDR3 consists of 16 residues. 60 Vbeta and 13 Jbeta primers were used in PCR. The assay was immunoSEQ multiplex PCR, and TCRdb's table has in-frame clones only and misses some. This repertoire includes 100,000 to 150,000 clones. V gene TRBV27 combines with J gene TRBJ1-3; TRBD1 might be the D (5 bases). The specimen sequenced was PBMCs. The sequence came from a man younger than 30 in good health and CMV-seronegative. The DNA of the CDR3 is TGTGCCAGCAGTTTAAACAGGCGGAGCTCTGGAAACACCATATATTTT. It yields the protein CASSLNRRSSGNTIYF.